One and the same sample provided the 21 T cell receptor beta chains below, sequenced in a study of post-analysis software for immune sequencing data. Included in the TCR beta cDNA libraries were unique molecular identifiers. In TCRdb, the PCR reads were re-called with MiXCR into one record per CDR3 protein. The data show around 770,000 distinct CDR3 sequences, around 42% seen once. General study findings and limits: The study found TRBV5-6, TRBV5-1 and TRBV20-1 among roughly 5 TRBV segments more frequent in patients than controls.

The antigens for these receptors are not known. Sequenced: blood. These receptors were collected from a girl aged 5 to 17 with multiple sclerosis.

The V and J genes are TRBV5-5 and TRBJ2-1; no clear D. Trimming took 7 bases from V and 8 from J, leaving 19 bases between them. The CDR3 runs to 14 residues. In germline, CDR1 is SGHKS, CDR2 YYEKEE (reference sequence). The CDR3 sequence: CASSLDSSRDEQFF. The CDR3, as DNA: TGTGCCAGCTCCCTTGATTCCTCCCGGGATGAGCAGTTCTTC.

This clonotype came up a few times. The genes are TRBV6-5 and TRBJ1-1, with D perhaps TRBD1 (6 bases). V lost 6 bases to trimming and J lost 1 base, with 9 bases between them. Germline values: CDR1 MNHEY, CDR2 SVGAGI. The CDR3 is 13 residues long. The CDR3 here is CASRTTGNTEAFF. In DNA, the CDR3 is TGTGCCAGCAGAACGACAGGGAACACTGAAGCTTTCTTT.

This rearrangement joins TRBV30 to TRBJ1-2, with D hard to call. Germline V gene data show CDR1 as GTSNPN and CDR2 as SVGIG (reference sequence). The CDR3 extends over 13 amino acids. Trimming removed 5 bases at V and 7 bases at J, with 17 bases between. The DNA of the CDR3 is TGTGCCTGGGACGGAAGACTCCTCTTTGGCTACACCTTC. This encodes CAWDGRLLFGYTF.

For this clonotype: Germline is not matched at one junction end, which may reflect a read error. The rearrangement uses TRBV5-6 and TRBJ2-6; TRBD1 is a possible D gene (6 bases). Germline V CDR1 and CDR2: SGHDT, YYEEEE. The CDR3 has 17 amino acids. The CDR3 loop reads CASSLPGQSSGANALTF. As DNA, the CDR3 is TGTGCCAGCAGCTTGCCGGGACAAAGCTCTGGGGCCAACGCCCTGACTTTC.

A few counts support this clonotype. The chain links TRBV20-1 to TRBJ2-3; the match to TRBD2 covers 10 bases. The CDR3 length is 15 residues. Germline lookup yields CDR1 DFQATT and CDR2 SNEGSKA (reference sequence). After removal of 3 bases from V and 5 bases from J, the junction contained 8 bases not matched to a gene. This CDR3 is CSASALAGAIDTQYF. In nucleotides, the CDR3 is TGCAGTGCTAGCGCGCTAGCGGGAGCAATAGATACGCAGTATTTT.

The chain links TRBV27 to TRBJ2-5; D may correspond to TRBD1 or TRBD2 (6 bases each). The CDR3 is 14 residues long. Germline lookup yields CDR1 MNHEY and CDR2 SMNVEV (reference sequence). V dropped 5 bases and J dropped 4 bases, with 14 bases sitting between them. CDR3 residues: CASSDGGLGETQYF. The CDR3 DNA reads TGTGCCAGCAGTGACGGGGGCTTAGGAGAGACCCAGTACTTC.

The chain combines TRBV20-1 with TRBJ2-3; 10 nucleotides line up with TRBD1. Unmatched junction bases numbered 4, after V lost 7 bases and J lost 6 bases. This CDR3 has 12 amino acids. In germline, CDR1 is DFQATT, CDR2 SNEGSKA (reference sequence). The CDR3 DNA reads TGCAGTGTAGCGGGACAGGGGGATACGCAGTATTTT. It is translated as CSVAGQGDTQYF.

This clonotype was seen a handful of times. V is TRBV12-3 or TRBV12-4 and J is TRBJ2-4; D remains unclear. The V end lost 6 bases, the J end lost 2 bases, and 11 bases lay between the germline ends. CDR3 length: 14 residues. CDR3 nucleotides: TGTGCCAGCAGCCAAACGGGCCCCAAAAACATTCAGTACTTC. As protein: CASSQTGPKNIQYF.

This clonotype was seen only a few times. The genes are TRBV24-1 and TRBJ2-3; unclear D gene. The length of the CDR3 is 13 residues. Germline CDR1 reads KGHDR; CDR2 reads SFDVKD. V was trimmed by 4 bases and J by 2 bases, leaving 6 bases between them. The DNA for the CDR3 is TGTGCCACCAGTGACCCGTTCACAGATACGCAGTATTTT. Protein product: CATSDPFTDTQYF.

The V gene is TRBV7-2, the J gene TRBJ2-1; 7 bases are a match to TRBD2. This CDR3 region has 16 residues. With V trimmed by 0 bases and J by 4 bases, 6 bases remained unmatched. CDR1 SGHTA and CDR2 FQGNSA come from the germline V gene. The CDR3 DNA follows: TGTGCCAGCAGCTTAGCGGCGGGAGTATGGTACAATGAGCAGTTCTTC. It yields the protein CASSLAAGVWYNEQFF.

This clonotype was observed a handful of times. The chain couples TRBV15 to TRBJ2-5, with 9 positions matching TRBD1. V lost 0 bases, J lost 4 bases, and 3 bases stayed unmatched. Germline CDR1 LNHNV, CDR2 YYDKDF (reference sequence). The CDR3 loop spans 15 amino acids. The CDR3 reads CATSRDPTGGETQYF. CDR3 coding DNA: TGTGCCACCAGCAGAGATCCGACAGGGGGAGAGACCCAGTACTTC.

This clonotype was seen only a few times. The chain combines TRBV10-3 with TRBJ2-3; D is uncertain. The CDR3 loop spans 11 amino acids. Trimming removed 2 bases from V and 7 bases from J, with 4 bases in between. Germline lookup yields CDR1 ENHRY and CDR2 SYGVKD. The CDR3 protein is CAISEGNTQYF. DNA for the CDR3: TGTGCCATCAGTGAGGGAAATACGCAGTATTTT.

J is TRBJ2-3 and V is TRBV10-3; maybe TRBD2 (5 bases). Trimming removed 5 bases from V and 6 bases from J, with 15 bases in between. There are 14 residues in the CDR3. Germline values: CDR1 ENHRY, CDR2 SYGVKD. CDR3 coding DNA: TGTGCCATCAGTAATACGGACTTTACGGATACGCAGTATTTT. This encodes CAISNTDFTDTQYF.

The gene calls are TRBV20-1 and TRBJ1-4; perhaps TRBD1 as D (6 bases). CDR1 DFQATT and CDR2 SNEGSKA come from the germline V gene (reference sequence). V shed 6 bases and J shed 7 bases, with 18 bases lying between them. The CDR3 is made up of 14 amino acids. In DNA, the CDR3 is TGCAGTGCAGCCTCGGACAGTATCCCTGAAAAACTGTTTTTT. This gives the protein CSAASDSIPEKLFF.

This sequence joins TRBV12-3 or TRBV12-4 and TRBJ2-7; D possibly corresponds to TRBD1 (5 bases). The CDR3 extends over 12 amino acids. V gave up 6 bases and J gave up 6 bases, with 12 bases separating them. CDR3 in DNA: TGTGCCAGCAGGGGGCCCCTCCTCGAGCAGTACTTC. Translating gives CASRGPLLEQYF.

V gene TRBV5-1 combines with J gene TRBJ2-1, with 8 bases identical to TRBD2. The CDR3 has 15 residues. Germline V gene data show CDR1 as SGHRS and CDR2 as YFSETQ. Losses at the gene ends were 4 bases for V and 8 bases for J; bases not matched to a gene: 11. The CDR3 is CASSVSGTRGDEQFF. As DNA, the CDR3 is TGCGCCAGCAGCGTATCCGGGACTAGGGGCGATGAGCAGTTCTTC.

This chain's CDR3 is CSGRGPAYEQYF. The CDR3 DNA is TGCAGTGGTCGGGGGCCCGCCTACGAGCAGTACTTC. The rearrangement links TRBV20-1 to TRBJ2-7; either TRBD1 or TRBD2 may supply D (6 bases each). The CDR3 has 12 residues. Germline V CDR1 and CDR2: DFQATT, SNEGSKA (reference sequence). Trimming pared 7 bases from V and 2 bases from J, leaving 12 bases between.

This clonotype was detected a few times. The rearrangement links TRBV7-3 to TRBJ2-3; 10 bases align to TRBD2. V was clipped by 4 bases and J by 0 bases; unmatched bases: 4. The CDR3 extends over 16 amino acids. CDR1 SGHTA and CDR2 FQGTGA come from the germline V gene. The CDR3 DNA reads TGTGCCAGCAGCTCGGGGACTAGCGCGAGCACAGATACGCAGTATTTT. Its protein product is CASSSGTSASTDTQYF.

A word on this clonotype: At one end, the junction sequence differs from germline, possibly due to a read error. This chain links TRBV7-2 with TRBJ2-1, with 7 positions matching TRBD1. This CDR3 region has 15 residues. Germline V gene sequence: CDR1 SGHTA, CDR2 FQGNSA. The chain's CDR3 is CSSSPLDRDRNEQFF. The CDR3, as DNA: TGTTCCAGCAGCCCCCTCGACAGGGACCGCAATGAGCAGTTCTTC.

This clonotype was seen more than once but under ten times. The chain employs TRBV24-1 and TRBJ2-1; D is possibly TRBD2 (6 bases). This CDR3 has 14 residues. With 3 bases removed from V and 8 bases from J, the gap between germline ends came to 13 bases. Germline CDR1 is KGHDR and CDR2 is SFDVKD. The CDR3 coding sequence is TGTGCCACCAGTGATCCGGGACTCCTCGATGAGCAGTTCTTC. Its translation is CATSDPGLLDEQFF.

This clonotype was seen only a few times. This chain links TRBV15 with TRBJ2-1, with 8 bases lining up with TRBD2. The V gene's germline CDR1 is LNHNV and CDR2 YYDKDF (reference sequence). Germline trimming cut 4 bases from V and 1 base from J; bases unmatched to any gene: 15. This CDR3 contains 19 residues. The CDR3 DNA reads TGTGCCACCAGCACCCCCGCACGCAGCGGGAGTGCATCCTACAATGAGCAGTTCTTC. This sequence encodes CATSTPARSGSASYNEQFF.